This T cell receptor beta chain appears in the sequencing data of a study of naive and memory T cell subsets. Study-wide findings and caveats: Possibly reflecting memory cells re-expressing CD45RA, a few larger clonotypes occurred in naive repertoires, especially CD8.

This clonotype was counted ten times or more. The target antigen is unknown. The beta constant-region primer was an equimolar mix of two oligonucleotides covering TRBC1 and TRBC2. Ligated cDNA was amplified by four rounds of PCR with nested alpha and beta constant-region primers and SP2. TCRdb ran MiXCR on the UMI-ligation and nested PCR reads and lists one entry per CDR3 protein. The sample has around 140,000 distinct CDR3 sequences, roughly 22% seen once. Germline loops: CDR1 GTSNPN, CDR2 SVGIG (reference sequence). The V and J ends lost 2 bases and 6 bases, in that order; junction bases with no gene match: 9. CDR3 length: 15 residues.

Material: naive CD4+ T cells from blood. The TCR originated in a human donor in good health. The chain links TRBV30 to TRBJ1-5; 8 positions agree with TRBD1. The CDR3 here is CAWSTPGQAGQPQHF. In DNA, the CDR3 is TGTGCCTGGAGTACCCCGGGACAGGCCGGTCAGCCCCAGCATTTT.